The clone carrying this T cell receptor (beta chain) was detected a few times. This record comes from a study of blood T cell repertoires in COVID-19. Study summary: Acute and convalescent COVID-19 samples came from the United States, Italy and Spain.

V was trimmed by 0 bases and J by 0 bases, leaving 12 bases between them. Germline loops: CDR1 SGHDT, CDR2 YYEEEE. This CDR3 comprises 16 residues. Clones were read by immunoSEQ multiplex PCR, and TCRdb kept only the in-frame ones, dropping some. The table shows some 150,000 clones, with approximately 90% occurring only once. What was sequenced was peripheral blood. The rearrangement uses TRBV5-6 and TRBJ1-1, with D perhaps matching TRBD1 (5 bases). The sequence was collected from a man in his sixties with active or convalescent COVID-19. The CDR3 is CASSLVGGQMNTEAFF. DNA of the CDR3: TGTGCCAGCAGCTTGGTGGGGGGTCAGATGAACACTGAAGCTTTCTTT.